Listed below are T cell receptor beta chains from one sample, sequenced in a study of blood T cell repertoires in COVID-19. The table came from immunoSEQ multiplex PCR; TCRdb's copy has only in-frame clones and leaves some out. This table holds 470,000 or so clones, 75% to 90% found once. The sample taken for sequencing was peripheral blood. The source is a human donor in a cohort sampled during active COVID-19. Both conserved end residues are part of each CDR3. The order of the fields is D gene, J gene, V gene, clone size, CDR3 DNA, CDR3 protein. A D gene is named only where the DNA matches it firmly. For some rows the clone size is stated as once, few or many, or as a class when expanded; others skip it.

. TRBJ2-7 TRBV5-1 . TGCGCCAGCAGCCCCGGGGGGACACAGGGCTACGAGCAGTACTTC CASSPGGTQGYEQYF
. TRBJ1-2 TRBV19 . TGTGCCAGTAGATCAGACCCCGAGGACTATGGCTACACCTTC CASRSDPEDYGYTF
TRBD2 TRBJ2-1 TRBV11-2 . TGTGCCAGCAGCTTAGCGATTTGGGGACTAGCGGACAGAAACAATGAGCAGTTCTTC CASSLAIWGLADRNNEQFF
TRBD1 TRBJ1-4 TRBV19 . TGTGCCAGTAGTATCTCTCTCCCCGGGACAGGGAGTAACGAAAAACTGTTTTTT CASSISLPGTGSNEKLFF
. TRBJ1-1 TRBV5-1 . TGCGCCAGCAGCCCGGTTGCGCGGGACACTGAAGCTTTCTTT CASSPVARDTEAFF
TRBD2 TRBJ2-7 TRBV7-2 few TGTGCCAGCAGCCCGACTAGCGGGGCCTACGAGCAGTACTTC CASSPTSGAYEQYF
. TRBJ2-2 TRBV6-5 once TGTGCCAGCAGTTGGGAGGGGGTGAACACCGGGGAGCTGTTTTTT CASSWEGVNTGELFF
TRBD2 TRBJ2-6 TRBV5-1 . TGCGCCAGCAGCCCGTTAGCGGGATCAAACGCTGGGGCCAACGTCCTGACTTTC CASSPLAGSNAGANVLTF
TRBD2 TRBJ2-6 TRBV14 . TGTGCCAGCAGCCAGGCTCTGGGACTAGCGGGAGGTTATTTTGGGGCCAACGTCCTGACTTTC CASSQALGLAGGYFGANVLTF
TRBD2 TRBJ2-1 TRBV9 . TGTGCCAGCAGCGTAGCTAGTAGCGGGAGGGTAATCAATGAGCAGTTCTTC CASSVASSGRVINEQFF
. TRBJ2-6 TRBV5-5 . TGTGCCAGCAGCACCTCGGGTCAATTTAACAACGTCCTGACTTTC CASSTSGQFNNVLTF
. TRBJ2-7 TRBV6-5 . TGTGCCAGCAGTTTCGCAGACAGATACGAGCAGTACTTC CASSFADRYEQYF
TRBD1 TRBJ1-4 TRBV19 . TGTGCCAGTAGTGTCCAGGGGGCTCGCGAAAAACTGTTTTTT CASSVQGAREKLFF
. TRBJ1-2 TRBV30 . TGTGCCTGGACCACATCTAACTATGGCTACACCTTC CAWTTSNYGYTF
TRBD1 TRBJ1-2 TRBV6-5 once TGTGCCAGCACCACCGACAGGGTCTATGGCTACACCTTC CASTTDRVYGYTF
. TRBJ2-4 TRBV6-1 . TGTGCCAGCAGTGAAACCGGGAACCTGAAAATCAGTCAGTACTTC CASSETGNLKISQYF
. TRBJ1-2 TRBV4-3 . TGCGCCAGCAGCCAAGAGGGACTCGGAGGCTACACCTTC CASSQEGLGGYTF
. TRBJ2-5 TRBV24-1 . TGTGCCACCAGTACTATGCGGGGCCAAGAGACCCAGTACTTC CATSTMRGQETQYF
TRBD2 TRBJ2-7 TRBV15 . TGTGCCACCAGACCCCGAGAACTAGCGGGAGGAGGAGAGCAGTACTTC CATRPRELAGGGEQYF
. TRBJ2-2 TRBV9 once TGTGCCAGCAGCGTCGGGACACGCGTCACCGGGGAGCTGTTTTTT CASSVGTRVTGELFF
. TRBJ1-1 TRBV6-5 . TGTGCCAGCACCCTAGTCCCCCGCGACACTGAAGCTTTCTTT CASTLVPRDTEAFF
. TRBJ2-7 TRBV19 . TGTGCCAGTAGTATCTTGACGGGAGAGGGCTACGAGCAGTACTTC CASSILTGEGYEQYF
TRBD2 TRBJ2-5 TRBV4-3 . TGCGCCAGCAGCCGGGGGCTAGCGGGAAGAGAGACCCAGTACTTC CASSRGLAGRETQYF
. TRBJ2-7 TRBV6-2/TRBV6-3 . TGTGCCAGCAGTTACCTAAGGACTCCCCCCTACGAGCAGTACTTC CASSYLRTPPYEQYF
TRBD2 TRBJ2-3 TRBV7-9 . TGTGCCAGCAGCTTCGGGAGGGCAGATACGCAGTATTTT CASSFGRADTQYF
. TRBJ1-1 TRBV6-5 . TGTGCCAGCAGCTTCGGGGGGGTGGCTTTCTTT CASSFGGVAFF
TRBD1 TRBJ2-1 TRBV7-3 . TGTGCCAGCAGACAACCGGGACAGGGAGGCAATGAGCAGTTCTTC CASRQPGQGGNEQFF
TRBD2 TRBJ2-3 TRBV29-1 . TGCAGCGTTGAAGCGGGGGGAACAGATACGCAGTATTTT CSVEAGGTDTQYF
. TRBJ1-4 TRBV12-3/TRBV12-4 . TGTGCCAGCAGTGTAATTGATGAAAAACTGTTTTTT CASSVIDEKLFF
TRBD1 TRBJ1-2 TRBV12-3/TRBV12-4 . TGTGCCAGCAGTTTGGGACAGGGGAATGGCTACACCTTC CASSLGQGNGYTF
TRBD1 TRBJ1-5 TRBV2 . TGTGCCAGCAGTGGGGTACAGGGGGCGCGGGGCAATCAGCCCCAGCATTTT CASSGVQGARGNQPQHF
TRBD1 TRBJ2-2 TRBV7-8 . TGTGCCAGCAGCTTAGCCGGGACAGGAGCCCACGGGGAGCTGTTTTTT CASSLAGTGAHGELFF
TRBD2 TRBJ2-1 TRBV19 . TGTGCCAGTAGTAACCCCTGGACTAGCGGGCTGCACAATGAGCAGTTCTTC CASSNPWTSGLHNEQFF
. TRBJ2-5 TRBV6-5 . TGTGCCAGCAGTTATTCTCTAGTAGCTAGCCAAGAGACCCAGTACTTC CASSYSLVASQETQYF
. TRBJ2-7 TRBV11-3 . TGTGCCAGCAGCTGGCCCGGGAGCCGGGAGCAGTACTTC CASSWPGSREQYF
. TRBJ2-5 TRBV29-1 . TGCTCCGTTGGCAGGGCGCCGGTGGAGACCCAGTACTTC CSVGRAPVETQYF
. TRBJ2-1 TRBV5-8 . TGTGCCAGCAGCTTGAATAGAAACTACAATGAGCAGTTCTTC CASSLNRNYNEQFF
TRBD1 TRBJ2-3 TRBV5-5 . TGTGCCAGCAGCATTGAAAGGGGGCTAGTTACGCAGTATTTT CASSIERGLVTQYF
TRBD1 TRBJ1-2 TRBV12-5 . TGTGCTAGTGGTTTGCCCCCCCTCGGCAGGGGGCGTATGGTCGGCGGCTACACCTTC CASGLPPLGRGRMVGGYTF
TRBD1 TRBJ2-5 TRBV27 . TGTGCCAGCAGTTTGAGACAGGGTACGGGGGAGACCCAGTACTTC CASSLRQGTGETQYF
. TRBJ2-1 TRBV7-3 few TGTGCCAGCAGCTCGGGTAGGCCTCCCTACAATGAGCAGTTCTTC CASSSGRPPYNEQFF
TRBD2 TRBJ2-3 TRBV19 . TGTGCCAGTAGTATAAACGGCCTAGCGGGGGGTGCTAGCACAGATACGCAGTATTTT CASSINGLAGGASTDTQYF
. TRBJ1-1 TRBV5-4 . TGTGCCAGCAGCGGATCCAGGGCGGCCTCAGCTGAAGCTTTCTTT CASSGSRAASAEAFF
. TRBJ1-2 TRBV28 once TGTGCCAGCAGTCCGGCCCCCGGGACTAACTATGGCTACACCTTC CASSPAPGTNYGYTF
TRBD2 TRBJ2-5 TRBV6-5 . TGTGCCAGCAGTTGGACTAGCGAAGAGACCCAGTACTTC CASSWTSEETQYF
. TRBJ2-1 TRBV5-1 . TGCGCCAGCAGCATCAGTTCCCGCGGGATCGGTGAGCAGTTCTTC CASSISSRGIGEQFF
. TRBJ1-2 TRBV9 few TGTGCCAGCAGCGCCTCGGGAGAGGGCTACACCTTC CASSASGEGYTF
TRBD2 TRBJ2-1 TRBV29-1 . TGCAGCGTTGGTCGCGGGGACAGGGGGACTAGCGGGAGTCTTGAGCAGTTCTTC CSVGRGDRGTSGSLEQFF
. TRBJ2-1 TRBV19 . TGTGCCAGTATCGGCGGATCCAGCTCCTACAATGAGCAGTTCTTC CASIGGSSSYNEQFF
TRBD1 TRBJ2-1 TRBV5-4 . TGTGCCAGCAGCTTGGCCGGGACAGTCTACAATGAGCAGTTCTTC CASSLAGTVYNEQFF